The rows below give T cell receptor beta chains drawn from one sample of a study of blood T cell repertoires in COVID-19. Repertoires were generated with immunoSEQ multiplex PCR, while TCRdb's copy carries only in-frame clones and drops some. The data hold about 160,000 clones, with under 95% observed a single time. Source material: peripheral blood. These receptor sequences come from a man in his sixties with active or convalescent COVID-19. CDR3s leave out the opening cysteine and the closing phenylalanine or tryptophan.

V	J	CDR3
TRBV7-9	TRBJ1-1	ASSLGGQRRTEAF
TRBV6-5	TRBJ2-7	TTGQGLDYEQY
TRBV6-1	TRBJ1-3	ASSERTGADTIY
TRBV5-6	TRBJ2-2	ASSSWVAEYTGELF
TRBV7-9	TRBJ2-5	ASSLPGQQGTQY
TRBV18	TRBJ1-5	ASSPQEVNQPQH
TRBV27	TRBJ2-3	ASSFGGPGTDTQY
TRBV6-5	TRBJ1-1	ASTLRGFGTEAF
TRBV29-1	TRBJ2-1	SGEPRTPGIEQF
TRBV6-1	TRBJ2-1	ASSEAGTGNNEQF
TRBV19	TRBJ2-1	ASSSAAGFRNEQF
TRBV2	TRBJ1-5	ASSELGQGYQPQH
TRBV18	TRBJ1-2	ASSPPVVRSDYGYT
TRBV2	TRBJ1-1	ASSPPRGLNTEAF
TRBV18	TRBJ1-3	ASSLTQVGSGNTIY
TRBV28	TRBJ1-2	ASSLLRQPDYGYT
TRBV4-2	TRBJ1-3	ASSPDRGVGNTIY
TRBV3-1/TRBV3-2	TRBJ1-5	ASSQGTGNQPQH
TRBV13	TRBJ1-2	ASSEKQGNGYT
TRBV5-1	TRBJ2-7	ASSSKAAGGRYEQY
TRBV10-1	TRBJ2-7	ASSRQFTYEQY
TRBV5-1	TRBJ2-7	ASNKGQSRSYEQY
TRBV6-5	TRBJ1-1	ASSTGQVTEAF
TRBV6-6	TRBJ1-2	ASSYVREVGYT
TRBV18	TRBJ1-1	ASSPLSAGENTEAF
TRBV6-4	TRBJ2-1	ASSDSQGTYNEQF
TRBV29-1	TRBJ1-2	SVDRSGEGGYT
TRBV7-9	TRBJ2-1	ASSTTGDEQF
TRBV19	TRBJ1-2	ASRETGGSDYGYT
TRBV5-4	TRBJ2-1	ASSLRLAPYNEQF
TRBV29-1	TRBJ2-3	SVGLAGASTQY
TRBV19	TRBJ2-5	ASSIGQGVGETQY
TRBV20-1	TRBJ2-3	SASGGTSTDTQY
TRBV19	TRBJ1-2	ASSMITGQGIYGYT
TRBV4-2	TRBJ1-5	ASSQGAGVVGNQPQH
TRBV3-1/TRBV3-2	TRBJ2-1	ASSHDESGREQF
TRBV30	TRBJ1-5	AWSQGLRGQPQH
TRBV19	TRBJ2-6	ASSTAEGLSGANVLT
TRBV7-8	TRBJ2-1	ASSLAGTRAYNEQF
TRBV3-1/TRBV3-2	TRBJ1-4	ASSLANRGANEKLF
TRBV7-9	TRBJ1-4	ASSLGTGGAREKLF
TRBV9	TRBJ2-1	ASSPDRSADEQF